The TCR beta chain described here comes from a study of T cell changes during pregnancy in multiple sclerosis. Looked up from germline, CDR1 is MNHEY and CDR2 is SVGAGI. V gave up 5 bases and J gave up 6 bases; unmatched junction bases: 7. CDR3 length: 14 residues. The assay was immunoSEQ multiplex PCR, and TCRdb's table has in-frame clones only and misses some. The sample records 35,000 or so clones, roughly nine tenths being singletons. This receptor was taken from a female donor in good health, enrolled as a control in a pregnancy study. The J gene is TRBJ2-7, the V gene TRBV6-5; 10 bases fit TRBD1. Sequencing was performed on CD4+ T cells from peripheral blood mononuclear cells, taken after pregnancy. The CDR3 region is CASSRGTGVLEQYF. The CDR3 DNA sequence: TGTGCCAGCAGTCGCGGGACAGGGGTACTCGAGCAGTACTTC.